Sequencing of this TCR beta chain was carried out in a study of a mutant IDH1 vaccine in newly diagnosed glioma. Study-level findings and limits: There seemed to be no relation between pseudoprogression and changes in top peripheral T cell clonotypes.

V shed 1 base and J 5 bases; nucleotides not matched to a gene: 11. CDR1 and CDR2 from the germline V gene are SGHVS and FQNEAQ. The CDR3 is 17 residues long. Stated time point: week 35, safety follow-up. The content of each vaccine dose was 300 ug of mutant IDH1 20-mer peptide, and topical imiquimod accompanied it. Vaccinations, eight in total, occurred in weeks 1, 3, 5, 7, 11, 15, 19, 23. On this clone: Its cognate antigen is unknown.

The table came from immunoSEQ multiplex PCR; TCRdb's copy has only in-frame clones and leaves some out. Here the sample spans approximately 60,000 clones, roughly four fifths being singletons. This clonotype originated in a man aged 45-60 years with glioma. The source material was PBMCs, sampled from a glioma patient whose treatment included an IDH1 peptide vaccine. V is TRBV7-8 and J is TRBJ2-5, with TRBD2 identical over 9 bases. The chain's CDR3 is CASSLVRAGGPRETQYF. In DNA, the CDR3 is TGTGCCAGCAGCTTAGTTCGAGCGGGGGGCCCCCGGGAGACCCAGTACTTC.